This TCR beta chain was identified in a study of T cell responses to AZD1222 COVID-19 vaccine. Clones were read by immunoSEQ multiplex PCR, and TCRdb kept only the in-frame ones, dropping some. The sample consists of 180,000 or so clones, roughly 92% of them appearing once. Regarding the study as a whole: There were vaccine-associated CD4 TCRs across spike, dominant at 160-218 and 743-854.

Deletions cut 5 bases from V and 6 bases from J, with 8 bases between. Germline lookup yields CDR1 KGHSH and CDR2 LQKENI. The CDR3 loop spans 13 amino acids. Concerning this clone: Its target is unknown.

V and J are TRBV18 and TRBJ1-6; weak D call: TRBD1 (6 bases). Material: peripheral blood, obtained on day 0 of AZD1222 vaccination. The origin of this receptor is an adult in good health. In nucleotides, the CDR3 is TGTGCCAGCTCAGGGGGCAGTAATTCACCCCTCCACTTT. This translates into CASSGGSNSPLHF.